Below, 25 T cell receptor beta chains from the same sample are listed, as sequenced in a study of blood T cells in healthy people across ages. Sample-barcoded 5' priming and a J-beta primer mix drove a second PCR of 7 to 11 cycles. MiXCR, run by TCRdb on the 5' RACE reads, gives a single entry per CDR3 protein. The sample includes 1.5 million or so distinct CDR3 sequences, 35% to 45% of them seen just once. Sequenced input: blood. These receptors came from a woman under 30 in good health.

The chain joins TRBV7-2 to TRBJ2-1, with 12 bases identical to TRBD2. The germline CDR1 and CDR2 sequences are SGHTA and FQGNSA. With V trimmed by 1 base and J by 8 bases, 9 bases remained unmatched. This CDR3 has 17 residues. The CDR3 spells CASSLGLAGGPGHEQFF. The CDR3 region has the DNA TGTGCCAGCAGCTTAGGCCTAGCGGGAGGGCCGGGTCATGAGCAGTTCTTC.

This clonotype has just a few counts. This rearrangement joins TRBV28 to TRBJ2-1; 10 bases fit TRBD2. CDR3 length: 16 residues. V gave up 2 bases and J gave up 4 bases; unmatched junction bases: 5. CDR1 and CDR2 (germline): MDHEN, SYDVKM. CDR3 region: CASSLSLAGGYNEQFF. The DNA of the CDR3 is TGTGCCAGCAGTTTAAGTTTAGCGGGAGGTTACAATGAGCAGTTCTTC.

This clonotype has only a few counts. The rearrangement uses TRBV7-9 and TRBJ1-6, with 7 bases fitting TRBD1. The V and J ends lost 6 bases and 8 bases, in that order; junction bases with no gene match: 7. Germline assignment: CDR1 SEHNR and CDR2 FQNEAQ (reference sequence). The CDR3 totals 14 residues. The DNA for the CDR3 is TGTGCCAGCAGATTCCGGGACAGTGATTCACCCCTCCACTTT. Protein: CASRFRDSDSPLHF.

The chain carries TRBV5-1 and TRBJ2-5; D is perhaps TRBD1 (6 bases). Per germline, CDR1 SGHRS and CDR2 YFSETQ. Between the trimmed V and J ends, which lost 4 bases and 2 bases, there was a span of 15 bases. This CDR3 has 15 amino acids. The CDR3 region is CASSGYGTGQETQYF. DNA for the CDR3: TGCGCCAGCAGCGGGTATGGTACAGGGCAAGAGACCCAGTACTTC.

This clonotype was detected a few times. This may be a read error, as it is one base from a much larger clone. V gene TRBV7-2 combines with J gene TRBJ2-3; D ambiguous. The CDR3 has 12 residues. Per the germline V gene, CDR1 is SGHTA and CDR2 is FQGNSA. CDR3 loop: CAGSPLTDTQYF. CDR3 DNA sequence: TGTGCCGGCAGCCCTCTCACAGATACGCAGTATTTT.

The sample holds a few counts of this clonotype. As DNA, the CDR3 is TGTGCCAGCAGGTTAGACAGGGGAATGAACACTGAAGCTTTCTTT. Translation: CASRLDRGMNTEAFF. V is TRBV6-5 and J is TRBJ1-1; 8 nucleotides agree with TRBD1. J was trimmed by 0 bases and V by 6 bases; bases with no gene match: 6. The CDR3 runs to 15 residues. Germline values: CDR1 MNHEY, CDR2 SVGAGI.

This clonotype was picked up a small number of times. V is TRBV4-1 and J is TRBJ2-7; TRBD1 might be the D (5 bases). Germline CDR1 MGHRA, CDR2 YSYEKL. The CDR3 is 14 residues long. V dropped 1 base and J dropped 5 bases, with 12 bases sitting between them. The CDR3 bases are TGCGCCAGCAGCCAAGTAGGGGTCGCTCACGAGCAGTACTTC. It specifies CASSQVGVAHEQYF.

CDR3 in DNA: TGTGCCGCCTGCAGCGGGGCCTTGTCCTACGAGCAGTACTTC. This sequence encodes CAACSGALSYEQYF. The chain combines TRBV10-3 with TRBJ2-7; the match to TRBD2 covers 7 bases. The germline V gene encodes CDR1 ENHRY and CDR2 SYGVKD. V dropped 11 bases and J dropped 1; count of bases not matched to a gene: 11. The CDR3 consists of 14 residues.

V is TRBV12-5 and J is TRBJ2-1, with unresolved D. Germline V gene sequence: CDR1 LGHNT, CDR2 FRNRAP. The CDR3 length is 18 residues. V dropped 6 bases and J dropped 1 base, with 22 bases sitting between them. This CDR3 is CASGPLPRGGESYNEQFF. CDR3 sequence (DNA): TGTGCTAGTGGCCCCCTCCCCCGTGGCGGAGAATCCTACAATGAGCAGTTCTTC.

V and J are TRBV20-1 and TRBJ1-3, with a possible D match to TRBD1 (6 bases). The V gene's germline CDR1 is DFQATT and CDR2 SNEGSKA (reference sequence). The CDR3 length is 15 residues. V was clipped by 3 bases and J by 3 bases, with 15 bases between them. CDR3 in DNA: TGCAGTGCTAGCCCAGGGGCTTCTGGTGGAAACACCATATATTTT. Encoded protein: CSASPGASGGNTIYF.

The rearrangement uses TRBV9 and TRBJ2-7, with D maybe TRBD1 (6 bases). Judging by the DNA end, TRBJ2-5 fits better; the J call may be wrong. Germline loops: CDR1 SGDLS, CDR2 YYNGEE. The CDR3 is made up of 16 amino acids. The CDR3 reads CASSPQGGRFFETQYF. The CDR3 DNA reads TGTGCCAGCAGCCCCCAAGGGGGTCGTTTTTTTGAGACCCAGTACTTC.

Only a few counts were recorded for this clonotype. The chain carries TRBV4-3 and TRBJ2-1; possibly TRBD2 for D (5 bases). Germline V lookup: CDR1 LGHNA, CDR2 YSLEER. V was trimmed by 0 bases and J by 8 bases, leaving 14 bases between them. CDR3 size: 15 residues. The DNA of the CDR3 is TGCGCCAGCAGCCAAGATTTCGTGAGGGTCCATGAGCAGTTCTTC. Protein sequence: CASSQDFVRVHEQFF.

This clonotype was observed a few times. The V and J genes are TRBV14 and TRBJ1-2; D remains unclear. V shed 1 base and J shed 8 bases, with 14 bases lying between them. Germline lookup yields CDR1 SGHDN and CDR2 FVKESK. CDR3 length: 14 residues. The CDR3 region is CASSQVNGGGGYTF. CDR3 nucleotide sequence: TGTGCCAGCAGCCAAGTAAACGGCGGTGGAGGCTACACCTTC. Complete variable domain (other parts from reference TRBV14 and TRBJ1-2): EAGVTQFPSHSVIEKGQTVTLRCDPISGHDNLYWYRRVMGKEIKFLLHFVKESKQDESGMPNNRFLAERTGGTYSTLKVQPAELEDSGVYFCASSQVNGGGGYTFGSGTRLTVV.

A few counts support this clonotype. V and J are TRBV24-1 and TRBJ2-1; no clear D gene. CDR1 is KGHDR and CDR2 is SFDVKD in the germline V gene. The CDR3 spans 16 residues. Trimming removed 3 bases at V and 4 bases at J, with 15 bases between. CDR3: CATSDVAPALYNEQFF. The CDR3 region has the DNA TGTGCCACCAGTGATGTAGCTCCAGCCTTGTACAATGAGCAGTTCTTC.

The CDR3, as DNA: TGTGCCTGGAGTGTACTGGGGCCTGAGCAGTTCTTC. Translated, it gives CAWSVLGPEQFF. J is TRBJ2-1 and V is TRBV30; D is perhaps TRBD1 (5 bases). Trimming cost V 0 bases and J 9 bases, with 9 bases left between them. CDR3 length: 12 amino acids. Per the germline V gene, CDR1 is GTSNPN and CDR2 is SVGIG (reference sequence). Filled out from reference TRBV30 and TRBJ2-1, the complete variable domain reads SQTIHQWPATLVQPVGSPLSLECTVEGTSNPNLYWYRQAAGRGLQLLFYSVGIGQISSEVPQNLSASRPQDRQFILSSKKLLLSDSGFYLCAWSVLGPEQFFGPGTRLTVL.

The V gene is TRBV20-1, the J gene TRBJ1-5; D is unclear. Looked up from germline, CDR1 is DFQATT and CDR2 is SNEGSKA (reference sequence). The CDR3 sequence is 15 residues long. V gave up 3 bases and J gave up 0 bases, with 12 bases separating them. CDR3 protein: CSASAGFNSNQPQHF. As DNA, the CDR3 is TGCAGTGCTAGTGCGGGGTTCAATAGCAATCAGCCCCAGCATTTT.

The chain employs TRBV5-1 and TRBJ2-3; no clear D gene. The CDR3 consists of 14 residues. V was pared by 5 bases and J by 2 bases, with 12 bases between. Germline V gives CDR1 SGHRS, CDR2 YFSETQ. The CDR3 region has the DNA TGCGCCAGCAGGGTCGGCAGCAACACAGATACGCAGTATTTT. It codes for CASRVGSNTDTQYF. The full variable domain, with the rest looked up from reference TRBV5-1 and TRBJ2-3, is KAGVTQTPRYLIKTRGQQVTLSCSPISGHRSVSWYQQTPGQGLQFLFEYFSETQRNKGNFPGRFSGRQFSNSRSEMNVSTLELGDSALYLCASRVGSNTDTQYFGPGTRLTVL.

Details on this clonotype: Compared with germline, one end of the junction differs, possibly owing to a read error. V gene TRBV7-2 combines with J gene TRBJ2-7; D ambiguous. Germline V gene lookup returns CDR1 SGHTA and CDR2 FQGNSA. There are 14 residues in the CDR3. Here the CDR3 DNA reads TGTGCCAGCAGCGTAGCAGTGACTGTCGGGGAGCAGTACTTC. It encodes CASSVAVTVGEQYF.

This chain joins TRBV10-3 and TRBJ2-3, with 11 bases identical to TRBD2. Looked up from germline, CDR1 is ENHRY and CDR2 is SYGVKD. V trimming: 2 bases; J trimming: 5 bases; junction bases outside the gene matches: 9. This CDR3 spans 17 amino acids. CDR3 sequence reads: CAISEDETSGSGDTQYF. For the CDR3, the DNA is TGTGCCATCAGTGAGGATGAAACTAGCGGGAGCGGAGATACGCAGTATTTT.

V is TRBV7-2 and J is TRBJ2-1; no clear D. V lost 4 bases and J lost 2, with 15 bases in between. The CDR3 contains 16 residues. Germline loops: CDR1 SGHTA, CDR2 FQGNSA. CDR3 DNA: TGTGCCAGCAGCTCCCTTATAACCCCACCCTACAATGAGCAGTTCTTC. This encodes CASSSLITPPYNEQFF.

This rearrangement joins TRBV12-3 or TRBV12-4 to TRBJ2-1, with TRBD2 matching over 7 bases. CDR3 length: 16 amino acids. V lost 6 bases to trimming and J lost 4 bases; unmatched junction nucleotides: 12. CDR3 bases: TGTGCCAGCAGAAGACAGCAGACTAGCAGTTACAATGAGCAGTTCTTC. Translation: CASRRQQTSSYNEQFF.

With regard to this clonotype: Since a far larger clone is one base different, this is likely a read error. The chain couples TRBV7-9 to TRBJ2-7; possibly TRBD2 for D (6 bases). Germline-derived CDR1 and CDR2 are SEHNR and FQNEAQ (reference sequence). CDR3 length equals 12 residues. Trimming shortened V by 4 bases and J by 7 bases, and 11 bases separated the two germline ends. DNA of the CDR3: TGTGCCAGCAGCTCAGTAGGAGGGGAGCAGTACTTC. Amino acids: CASSSVGGEQYF.

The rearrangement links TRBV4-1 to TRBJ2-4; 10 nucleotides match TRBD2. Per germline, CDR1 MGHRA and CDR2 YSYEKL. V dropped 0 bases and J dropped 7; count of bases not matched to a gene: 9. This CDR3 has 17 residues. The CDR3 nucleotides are TGCGCCAGCAGCCAAGACTCAGCTAGCGGGGGCCGGAACATTCAGTACTTC. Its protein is CASSQDSASGGRNIQYF.

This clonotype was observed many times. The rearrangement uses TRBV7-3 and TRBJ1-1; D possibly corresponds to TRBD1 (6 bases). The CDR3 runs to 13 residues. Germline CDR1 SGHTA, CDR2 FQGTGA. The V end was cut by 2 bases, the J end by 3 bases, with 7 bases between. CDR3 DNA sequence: TGTGCCAGCAGCTTATACAGGGACACTGAAGCTTTCTTT. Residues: CASSLYRDTEAFF.

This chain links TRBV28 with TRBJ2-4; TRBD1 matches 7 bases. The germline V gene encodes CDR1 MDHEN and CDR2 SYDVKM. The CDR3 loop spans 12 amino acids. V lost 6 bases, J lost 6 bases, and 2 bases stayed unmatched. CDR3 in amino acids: CASRTGTNIQYF. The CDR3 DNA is TGTGCCAGCAGGACAGGGACAAACATTCAGTACTTC.